Below, 27 T cell receptor beta chains from the same sample are listed, as sequenced in a study of blood T cells in healthy people across ages. The use of a sample-barcoded 5' primer and a J-beta primer mix characterized a second PCR of roughly 7 to 11 cycles. A single record per CDR3 protein comes from TCRdb applying MiXCR to the 5' RACE reads. The table records about 670,000 distinct CDR3 sequences, more than 45% of them present only once. Sequenced material: blood. Receptors originate from a woman of 80 years or more in good health.

Details on this clonotype: The CDR3 end shows no conserved phenylalanine or tryptophan, and so a read error is likely. This chain joins TRBV9 and TRBJ2-5; 8 bases agree with TRBD2. The CDR3 runs to 17 residues. Trimming cost V 0 bases and J 1 base; bases outside gene matches: 8. Germline V lookup: CDR1 SGDLS, CDR2 YYNGEE. The CDR3, as DNA: TGTGCCAGCAGCGTAGGCGGAACGGGAGGGATCCAAGAGACCCAGTACGTC. Amino acids: CASSVGGTGGIQETQYV.

The chain is built from TRBV19 and TRBJ2-4, with 9 bases matching TRBD1. With V trimmed by 5 bases and J by 13 bases, 21 bases remained unmatched. This CDR3 is 17 amino acids long. Germline CDR1 is LNHDA and CDR2 is SQIVND (reference sequence). In DNA, the CDR3 is TGTGCCAGTAGTGTCGGGACAGGGCATAGGACCTACAATGAGCAGTACTTC. Its translation is CASSVGTGHRTYNEQYF.

In its sample, this clonotype was seen a few times. The chain links TRBV5-1 to TRBJ2-2, with 9 nucleotides matching TRBD1. Per the germline V gene, CDR1 is SGHRS and CDR2 is YFSETQ. CDR3 length: 13 residues. V shed 9 bases, J shed 7 bases, and the junction held 7 bases outside the gene matches. CDR3 sequence: CATKTGGNGELFF. Here the CDR3 DNA reads TGCGCCACCAAAACAGGGGGCAACGGGGAGCTGTTTTTT.

The genes are TRBV12-3 or TRBV12-4 and TRBJ2-3; 12 nucleotides match TRBD1. This CDR3 has 17 amino acids. V gave up 5 bases and J gave up 5 bases; unmatched junction bases: 11. CDR3 nucleotides: TGTGCCAGCAGTGACAAGGGACAGGGGGCGGATGGAGATACGCAGTATTTT. Its translation is CASSDKGQGADGDTQYF.

This chain joins TRBV12-3 or TRBV12-4 and TRBJ2-1; the match to TRBD1 covers 12 bases. V trimming: 6 bases; J trimming: 12 bases; junction bases outside the gene matches: 15. The CDR3 is made up of 16 amino acids. CDR3 loop: CASSPSGTGGHEGQFF. The CDR3 DNA follows: TGTGCCAGCAGCCCCTCGGGGACAGGGGGCCACGAGGGGCAGTTCTTC.

This rearrangement joins TRBV7-2 to TRBJ1-6, with unresolved D. CDR3 size: 15 residues. Germline lookup yields CDR1 SGHTA and CDR2 FQGNSA. Trimming pared 1 base from V and 6 bases from J, leaving 10 bases between. The CDR3 sequence is CASSLGRTVNSPLHF. The CDR3 coding sequence is TGTGCCAGCAGCTTAGGAAGGACCGTTAATTCACCCCTCCACTTT.

For this clonotype: Since a much larger clone is just one base distant, this may be a read error. The V and J genes are TRBV12-3 or TRBV12-4 and TRBJ1-2, with a tentative D call TRBD1 (5 bases). The V gene lost 8 bases and the J gene lost 7 bases, with 11 bases spanning the gap. This CDR3 has 11 residues. CDR3 nucleotide sequence: TGTGCCAGCGTAGGGACCTGTGGCTACACCTTC. This translates into CASVGTCGYTF.

The gene calls are TRBV9 and TRBJ2-2; no firm D call. Germline values: CDR1 SGDLS, CDR2 YYNGEE. The ends were cut back, 1 base at V and 4 bases at J, with 5 bases in the middle. The CDR3 length is 13 residues. CDR3 in DNA: TGTGCCAGCAGCGTAATGGGCACCGGGGAGCTGTTTTTT. Its translation: CASSVMGTGELFF.

This chain links TRBV5-1 with TRBJ2-5; TRBD2 aligns across 9 bases. The germline CDR1 and CDR2 sequences are SGHRS and YFSETQ. The CDR3 has 15 residues. The V gene end was trimmed by 0 bases and the J gene end by 7 bases; junction bases not matched to a gene: 7. CDR3 nucleotide sequence: TGCGCCAGCAGCTTGGATTCTAGCGGGGAAGGGACCCAGTACTTC. Translation: CASSLDSSGEGTQYF.

This clonotype was detected many times. The V and J genes are TRBV28 and TRBJ2-6, with no clear D. This CDR3 has 13 amino acids. Germline assignment: CDR1 MDHEN and CDR2 SYDVKM. V lost 8 bases and J 4 bases, leaving 9 bases between the germline ends. For the CDR3, the DNA is TGTGCCAGCGGACGGTCCGGGGCCAACGTCCTGACTTTC. The encoded protein is CASGRSGANVLTF. Using reference TRBV28 and TRBJ2-6 for the parts outside the CDR3, the full variable domain is DVKVTQSSRYLVKRTGEKVFLECVQDMDHENMFWYRQDPGLGLRLIYFSYDVKMKEKGDIPEGYSVSREKKERFSLILESASTNQTSMYLCASGRSGANVLTFGAGSRLTVL.

In this sample, this clonotype turned up a few times. The V call is TRBV6-5, the J call TRBJ2-2; D uncertain. The CDR3 has 13 amino acids. Germline assignment: CDR1 MNHEY and CDR2 SVGAGI. Trimming removed 5 bases at V and 5 bases at J, with 9 bases between. The CDR3 DNA reads as TGTGCCAGCAGTGATGAGCAAACCGGGGAGCTGTTTTTT. Amino acids: CASSDEQTGELFF.

The chain links TRBV24-1 to TRBJ2-5, with D perhaps TRBD2 (5 bases). Trimming shortened V by 4 bases and J by 5 bases, and 16 bases separated the two germline ends. The CDR3 sequence is 15 residues long. Germline CDR1 and CDR2: KGHDR and SFDVKD. CDR3 nucleotide sequence: TGTGCCACCAGTGAAGGACGGGATGGCCGGGAGACCCAGTACTTC. This translates into CATSEGRDGRETQYF.

This clonotype was counted ten times or more. The rearrangement uses TRBV6-5 and TRBJ2-3; TRBD1 might be the D (7 bases). Deletions cut 6 bases from V and 6 bases from J, with 13 bases between. The CDR3 extends over 13 amino acids. Per germline, CDR1 MNHEY and CDR2 SVGAGI. The chain's CDR3 is CASRGGGADTQYF. The CDR3 nucleotides are TGTGCCAGCAGAGGAGGGGGCGCGGATACGCAGTATTTT.

J is TRBJ2-7 and V is TRBV15; D call uncertain. The V gene's germline CDR1 is LNHNV and CDR2 YYDKDF (reference sequence). This CDR3 spans 15 amino acids. V gave up 0 bases and J gave up 2 bases, with 11 bases separating them. As DNA, the CDR3 is TGTGCCACCAGCAGAGATATTGGACGGACCTACGAGCAGTACTTC. Protein sequence: CATSRDIGRTYEQYF. Together with reference TRBV15 and TRBJ2-7, the CDR3 gives the full variable domain: DAMVIQNPRYQVTQFGKPVTLSCSQTLNHNVMYWYQQKSSQAPKLLFHYYDKDFNNEADTPDNFQSRRPNTSFCFLDIRSPGLGDTAMYLCATSRDIGRTYEQYFGPGTRLTVT.

The chain carries TRBV5-1 and TRBJ2-3; tentatively, D is TRBD2 (6 bases). V shed 1 base and J shed 2 bases, with 29 bases lying between them. The CDR3 consists of 21 residues. Germline-derived CDR1 and CDR2 are SGHRS and YFSETQ. The CDR3 loop is CASSLTGEQRGRLISTDTQYF. Here the CDR3 DNA reads TGCGCCAGCAGCTTGACGGGAGAGCAACGGGGACGCCTGATTTCCACAGATACGCAGTATTTT.

The chain is built from TRBV7-3 and TRBJ1-2; the match to TRBD1 covers 9 bases. The J segment lost 4 bases and the V segment lost 5 bases, leaving 8 bases of the junction unmatched. The CDR3 has 15 amino acids. CDR1 and CDR2 from the germline V gene are SGHTA and FQGTGA. The CDR3 nucleotides are TGTGCCAGCAGCATTCAGGGACAGGGCATCTATGGCTACACCTTC. Translation: CASSIQGQGIYGYTF.

This rearrangement joins TRBV3-1 to TRBJ1-2; 8 bases agree with TRBD1. The ends lost 2 bases at V and 4 bases at J; junction bases unmatched: 6. Germline V CDR1 and CDR2: LGHDT, YNNKEL (reference sequence). The CDR3 has 15 amino acids. CDR3 in DNA: TGTGCCAGCAGCCAACTCACAGGGGGGACCTATGGCTACACCTTC. Amino acids: CASSQLTGGTYGYTF.

Of note for this clonotype: A much larger clone lies a single base off, so this may be a read error. V gene TRBV15 combines with J gene TRBJ1-5, with TRBD1 matching 8 bases. Germline loops: CDR1 LNHNV, CDR2 YYDKDF (reference sequence). The CDR3 runs 19 residues. The V and J ends lost 1 base and 0 bases, in that order; junction bases with no gene match: 11. The chain's CDR3 is CATSRGSMTGVNSNQPQHF. Here the CDR3 DNA reads TGTGCCACCAGCAGAGGGTCAATGACAGGGGTCAATAGCAATCAGCCCCAGCATTTT.

The DNA for the CDR3 is TGTGCCAGCACACCGGGACAGGGCCTCCCCAATGAGCAGTTCTTC. This translates into CASTPGQGLPNEQFF. The chain has TRBV12-3 or TRBV12-4 and TRBJ2-1, with TRBD1 matching 9 bases. This CDR3 comprises 15 residues. V was clipped by 7 bases and J by 6 bases; unmatched bases: 10.

This clonotype was recorded only once. This rearrangement joins TRBV12-3 or TRBV12-4 to TRBJ1-5; D perhaps matches TRBD1 (6 bases). Deletions cut 4 bases from V and 4 bases from J, with 14 bases between. This CDR3 region has 15 residues. In nucleotides, the CDR3 is TGTGCCAGCAGTTCATCGGGACACCTAAATCAGCCCCAGCATTTT. Protein product: CASSSSGHLNQPQHF.

This clonotype has just a few counts. The gene calls are TRBV7-2 and TRBJ2-3; 11 bases agree with TRBD2. This CDR3 region has 17 residues. J lost 5 bases, V lost 5 bases, and 12 bases had no gene match. CDR1 and CDR2 (germline): SGHTA, FQGNSA. In DNA form, the CDR3 reads TGTGCCAGCAGCCCCCAGAGTAGCGGGGGGGCTGGAGATACGCAGTATTTT. It specifies CASSPQSSGGAGDTQYF.

This clonotype occurred a few times. The V call is TRBV12-3 or TRBV12-4, the J call TRBJ2-3, with D perhaps TRBD1 (7 bases). V lost 2 bases, J lost 2 bases, and 11 bases lay in between. The CDR3 is 15 residues long. The CDR3 DNA sequence: TGTGCCAGCAGTTTACAGGGGGACTTCACAGATACGCAGTATTTT. Its translation is CASSLQGDFTDTQYF.

As for this clonotype: A much larger clone is a single base away; this may be a read error. This sequence joins TRBV9 and TRBJ2-3, with D tentatively TRBD2 (6 bases). The CDR3 runs to 19 residues. Germline V gene lookup returns CDR1 SGDLS and CDR2 YYNGEE. CDR3 protein: CASNVGGGASLEYTDTQYF. The CDR3 DNA sequence: TGTGCCAGCAACGTAGGCGGAGGGGCCTCTTTAGAATACACAGATACGCAGTATTTT.

The chain couples TRBV27 to TRBJ2-1, with 9 nucleotides matching TRBD2. Germline trimming cut 9 bases from V and 5 bases from J; bases unmatched to any gene: 8. This CDR3 spans 14 amino acids. CDR1 and CDR2 (germline): MNHEY, SMNVEV (reference sequence). The CDR3: CASSGLAHNNEQFF. CDR3 sequence (DNA): TGTGCCAGTTCGGGACTAGCCCATAACAATGAGCAGTTCTTC.

This clonotype was detected many times. The chain combines TRBV9 with TRBJ2-3; possible D gene TRBD1, 6 bases. CDR3 length: 16 residues. The germline V gene encodes CDR1 SGDLS and CDR2 YYNGEE. Trimming took 4 bases from V and 8 from J, leaving 23 bases between them. The CDR3 DNA sequence: TGTGCCAGCAGCCCACGGGACACCGACCCTCCTAGTACGCAGTATTTT. Its translation: CASSPRDTDPPSTQYF.

The CDR3 region is CASSLGPEQQYF. The CDR3 bases are TGTGCCAGCAGCCTGGGACCGGAACAGCAGTACTTC. This sequence joins TRBV7-2 and TRBJ2-5, with D possibly called TRBD1 or TRBD2 (5 bases each). The V and J ends lost 5 bases and 11 bases respectively, with 15 bases between them. Germline V gene data show CDR1 as SGHTA and CDR2 as FQGNSA. The CDR3 is 12 amino acids.

In its sample, this clonotype was seen once. CDR3 in amino acids: CASSLAGWDEQFF. The CDR3 coding sequence is TGTGCCAGCAGCCTTGCAGGCTGGGATGAGCAGTTCTTC. The V and J genes are TRBV7-9 and TRBJ2-1; D is unclear. V was pared by 5 bases and J by 8 bases, with 13 bases between. CDR3 size: 13 residues. Germline loops: CDR1 SEHNR, CDR2 FQNEAQ (reference sequence).